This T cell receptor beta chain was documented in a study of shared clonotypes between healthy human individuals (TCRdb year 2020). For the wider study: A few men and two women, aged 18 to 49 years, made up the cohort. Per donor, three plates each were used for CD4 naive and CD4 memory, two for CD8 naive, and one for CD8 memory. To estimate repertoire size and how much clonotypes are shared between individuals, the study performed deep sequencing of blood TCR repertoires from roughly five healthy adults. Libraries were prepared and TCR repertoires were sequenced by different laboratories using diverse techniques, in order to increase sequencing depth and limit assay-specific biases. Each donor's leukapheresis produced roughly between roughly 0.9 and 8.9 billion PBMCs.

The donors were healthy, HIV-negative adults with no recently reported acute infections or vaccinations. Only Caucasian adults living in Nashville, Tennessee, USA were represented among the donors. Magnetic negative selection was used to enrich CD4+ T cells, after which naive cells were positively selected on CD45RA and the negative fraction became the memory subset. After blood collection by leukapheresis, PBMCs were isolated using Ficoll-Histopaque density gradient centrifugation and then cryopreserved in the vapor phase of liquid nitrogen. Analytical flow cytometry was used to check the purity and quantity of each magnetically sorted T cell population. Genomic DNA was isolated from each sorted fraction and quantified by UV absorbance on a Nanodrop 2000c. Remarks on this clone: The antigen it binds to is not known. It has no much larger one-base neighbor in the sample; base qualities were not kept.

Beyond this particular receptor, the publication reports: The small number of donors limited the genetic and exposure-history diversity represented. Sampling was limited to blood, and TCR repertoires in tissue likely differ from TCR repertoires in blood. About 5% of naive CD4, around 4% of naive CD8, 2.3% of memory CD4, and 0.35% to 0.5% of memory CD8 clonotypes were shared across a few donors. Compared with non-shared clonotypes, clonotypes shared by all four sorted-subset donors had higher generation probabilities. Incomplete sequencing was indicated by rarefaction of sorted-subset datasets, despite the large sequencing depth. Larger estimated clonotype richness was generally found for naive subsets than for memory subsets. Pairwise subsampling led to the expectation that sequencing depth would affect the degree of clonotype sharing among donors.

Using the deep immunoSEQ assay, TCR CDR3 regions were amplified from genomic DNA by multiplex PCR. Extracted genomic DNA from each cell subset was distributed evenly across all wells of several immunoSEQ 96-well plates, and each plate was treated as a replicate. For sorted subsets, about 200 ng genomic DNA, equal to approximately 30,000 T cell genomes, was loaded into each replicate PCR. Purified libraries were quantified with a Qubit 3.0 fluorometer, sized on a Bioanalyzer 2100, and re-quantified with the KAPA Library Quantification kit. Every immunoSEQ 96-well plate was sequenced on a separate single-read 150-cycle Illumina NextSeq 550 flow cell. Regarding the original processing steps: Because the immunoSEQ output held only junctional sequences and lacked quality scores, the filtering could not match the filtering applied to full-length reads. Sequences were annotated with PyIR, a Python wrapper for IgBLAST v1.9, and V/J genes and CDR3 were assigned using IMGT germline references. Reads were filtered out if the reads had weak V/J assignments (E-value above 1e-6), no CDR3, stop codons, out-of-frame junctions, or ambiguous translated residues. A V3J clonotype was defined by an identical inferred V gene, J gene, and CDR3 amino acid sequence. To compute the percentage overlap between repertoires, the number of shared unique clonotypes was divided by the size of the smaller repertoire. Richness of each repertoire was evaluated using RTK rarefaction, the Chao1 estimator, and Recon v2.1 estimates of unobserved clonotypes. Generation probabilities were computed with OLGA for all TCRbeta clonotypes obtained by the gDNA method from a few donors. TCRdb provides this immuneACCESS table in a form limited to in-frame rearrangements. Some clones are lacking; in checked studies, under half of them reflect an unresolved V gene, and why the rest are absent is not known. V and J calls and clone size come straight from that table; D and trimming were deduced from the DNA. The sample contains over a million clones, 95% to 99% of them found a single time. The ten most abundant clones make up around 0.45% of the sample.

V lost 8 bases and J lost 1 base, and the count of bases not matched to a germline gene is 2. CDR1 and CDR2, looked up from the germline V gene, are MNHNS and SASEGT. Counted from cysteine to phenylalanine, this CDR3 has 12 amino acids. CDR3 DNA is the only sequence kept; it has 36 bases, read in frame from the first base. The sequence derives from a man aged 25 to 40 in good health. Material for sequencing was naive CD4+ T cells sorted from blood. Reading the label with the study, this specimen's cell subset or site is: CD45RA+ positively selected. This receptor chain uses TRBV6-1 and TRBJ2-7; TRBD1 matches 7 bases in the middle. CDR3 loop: CASLGQSYEQYF. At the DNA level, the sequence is TGTGCCAGCTTGGGACAGTCCTACGAGCAGTACTTC.